The 28 T cell receptor beta chains below all came from one sample that was sequenced in a study of CD8 T cells in Susac syndrome. Roughly 0.45 to 1 ug RNA was reverse transcribed with random hexamers. Using its own MiXCR run on the immunoSEQ multiplex PCR reads, TCRdb lists one record per CDR3 protein. This sample has about 100,000 distinct CDR3 sequences, with nearly 97% found just once. The sample was CD8+ T cells from PBMCs. All receptors derive from a human donor with Susac syndrome.

The chain links TRBV3-1 to TRBJ2-7; D may correspond to TRBD1 or TRBD2 (5 bases each). Deletions cut 4 bases from V and 2 bases from J, with 15 bases between. Germline assignment: CDR1 LGHDT and CDR2 YNNKEL (reference sequence). CDR3 length: 15 amino acids. CDR3 bases: TGTGCCAGCAGCCGCGAAACGGGACCGACCTACGAGCAGTACTTC. Its protein is CASSRETGPTYEQYF.

The chain is built from TRBV29-1 and TRBJ2-5; TRBD1 is a possible D gene (6 bases). Trimming left V 6 bases short and J 3 bases short, with 14 bases between. Germline lookup yields CDR1 SQVTM and CDR2 ANQGSEA. The CDR3 length is 13 residues. CDR3 DNA: TGCAGCGTCCGACAGGATTGGGAAGAGACCCAGTACTTC. Its protein is CSVRQDWEETQYF. The whole variable domain, remainder taken from reference TRBV29-1 and TRBJ2-5, is SAVISQKPSRDICQRGTSLTIQCQVDSQVTMMFWYRQQPGQSLTLIATANQGSEATYESGFVIDKFPISRPNLTFSTLTVSNMSPEDSSIYLCSVRQDWEETQYFGPGTRLLVL.

This chain uses TRBV2 with TRBJ1-4; D gene uncertain. Germline V lookup: CDR1 SNHLY, CDR2 FYNNEI. Trimming pared 6 bases from V and 4 bases from J, leaving 12 bases between. CDR3 length: 14 amino acids. CDR3 region: CASRSSSSNEKLFF. CDR3 in DNA: TGTGCCAGCAGGTCGTCCAGCAGTAATGAAAAACTGTTTTTT.

The chain joins TRBV3-1 to TRBJ2-3; D is possibly TRBD2 (6 bases). In germline, CDR1 is LGHDT, CDR2 YNNKEL (reference sequence). The length of the CDR3 is 14 residues. Trimming stripped 4 bases from V and 3 bases from J, with 11 bases between. The CDR3 spells CASSLRLGTDTQYF. The CDR3 DNA reads TGTGCCAGCAGCCTCCGACTAGGTACAGATACGCAGTATTTT.

This chain connects TRBV28 to TRBJ2-7, with D possibly matching TRBD1 (5 bases). Germline V gene data show CDR1 as MDHEN and CDR2 as SYDVKM. The CDR3 has 14 amino acids. The V end lost 2 bases, the J end lost 2 bases, and 10 bases lay between the germline ends. CDR3 coding DNA: TGTGCCAGCAGTTTACCCAGGGCACCCTACGAGCAGTACTTC. Residues: CASSLPRAPYEQYF.

The chain uses TRBV9 and TRBJ2-1; a weak D match, TRBD1 (6 bases). Trimming pared 0 bases from V and 10 bases from J, leaving 11 bases between. Germline CDR1 is SGDLS and CDR2 is YYNGEE. The CDR3 runs to 13 residues. The CDR3 DNA reads as TGTGCCAGCAGCGTAGACAGGGCTGGCGAGCAGTTCTTC. Protein product: CASSVDRAGEQFF.

V and J are TRBV6-2 or TRBV6-3 and TRBJ2-7; the D gene could be TRBD1 or TRBD2 (5 bases each). The CDR3 is 13 residues long. Trimming removed 11 bases at V and 3 bases at J, with 17 bases between. Looked up from germline, CDR1 is MNHEY and CDR2 is SVGEGT. CDR3 region: CAGSGDGHYEQYF. The CDR3, as DNA: TGTGCCGGCTCCGGGGACGGACACTACGAGCAGTACTTC.

DNA for the CDR3: TGTGCCAGCAGTCCCGGAAACACCATATATTTT. It codes for CASSPGNTIYF. This chain links TRBV28 with TRBJ1-3; D remains unclear. Germline V lookup: CDR1 MDHEN, CDR2 SYDVKM. The CDR3 totals 11 residues. Between the trimmed V and J ends, which lost 5 bases and 4 bases, there was a span of 3 bases.

The V gene is TRBV7-9, the J gene TRBJ2-7; the D is unclear. Germline V gives CDR1 SEHNR, CDR2 FQNEAQ (reference sequence). Trimming removed 0 bases at V and 5 bases at J, with 5 bases between. The CDR3 is made up of 12 amino acids. The CDR3 region is CASSLALDEQYF. CDR3 sequence (DNA): TGTGCCAGCAGCTTAGCGCTTGACGAGCAGTACTTC.

The chain combines TRBV5-1 with TRBJ2-5; D call uncertain. Germline CDR1 SGHRS, CDR2 YFSETQ. V was trimmed by 4 bases and J by 0 bases, leaving 10 bases between them. The CDR3 loop spans 14 amino acids. The CDR3: CASSQNIDQETQYF. CDR3 nucleotides: TGCGCCAGCAGCCAGAACATCGACCAAGAGACCCAGTACTTC.

The chain recombines TRBV7-9 with TRBJ1-2; D is undetermined. Trimming cost V 5 bases and J 8 bases, with 12 bases left between them. There are 12 residues in the CDR3. Germline V CDR1 and CDR2: SEHNR, FQNEAQ (reference sequence). The CDR3 region is CASSLLLSGYTF. DNA of the CDR3: TGTGCCAGCAGCCTGTTGTTGAGCGGCTACACCTTC.

This chain uses TRBV29-1 with TRBJ1-1, with D unresolved. CDR3 size: 14 residues. V was cut by 6 bases and J by 3 bases, with 17 bases left in between. Per germline, CDR1 SQVTM and CDR2 ANQGSEA. CDR3 protein: CSVKTRAADTEAFF. The CDR3 DNA is TGCAGCGTCAAGACAAGGGCAGCCGACACTGAAGCTTTCTTT.

The V call is TRBV11-2, the J call TRBJ1-2, with 10 bases that match TRBD1. The V segment lost 5 bases and the J segment 3 bases; nucleotides outside the gene matches: 6. CDR3 length: 15 amino acids. Germline values: CDR1 SGHAT, CDR2 FQNNGV. CDR3 sequence reads: CASSAPGTGDYGYTF. The CDR3 DNA follows: TGTGCCAGCAGCGCCCCCGGGACAGGGGACTATGGCTACACCTTC.

The chain carries TRBV3-1 and TRBJ2-5; 7 bases match TRBD1. The CDR3 is 16 amino acids. CDR1 LGHDT and CDR2 YNNKEL come from the germline V gene (reference sequence). The V and J ends lost 6 bases and 1 base, in that order; junction bases with no gene match: 11. The DNA of the CDR3 is TGTGCCAGCAGTCCAGACAGGGACCGACTCCAAGAGACCCAGTACTTC. Residues: CASSPDRDRLQETQYF.

Details on this clonotype: Germline is not matched at one junction end, which may reflect a read error. The rearrangement joins TRBV19 to TRBJ2-1, with D unresolved. The CDR3 spans 11 residues. The germline gives CDR1 LNHDA, CDR2 SQIVND (reference sequence). The CDR3 DNA follows: TGTGCCAGTAGTATCTACGATGAGCAGTTCTTC. It yields the protein CASSIYDEQFF.

The rearrangement uses TRBV3-1 and TRBJ1-2, with D possibly matching TRBD1 (6 bases). Germline CDR1 and CDR2: LGHDT and YNNKEL (reference sequence). Trimming left V 6 bases short and J 5 bases short, with 13 bases between. This CDR3 region has 13 residues. The DNA for the CDR3 is TGTGCCAGCAGTCCCGACGGGACATATGGCTACACCTTC. Translating gives CASSPDGTYGYTF.

The chain joins TRBV27 to TRBJ1-6; possibly TRBD1 for D (5 bases). The CDR3 has 17 residues. The germline gives CDR1 MNHEY, CDR2 SMNVEV (reference sequence). Trimming cost V 2 bases and J 9 bases, with 20 bases left between them. The CDR3 coding sequence is TGTGCCAGCAGTTTACAATCCGGGACGGCGTTTAGTTCACCCCTCCACTTT. Protein sequence: CASSLQSGTAFSSPLHF.

This clonotype was counted once. The V call is TRBV18, the J call TRBJ1-6; TRBD1 agrees at 8 bases. In germline, CDR1 is KGHSH, CDR2 LQKENI. CDR3 size: 15 residues. With 3 bases clipped from V and 7 bases from J, the junction kept 5 bases outside the gene matches. CDR3 DNA: TGTGCCAGCTCACCTTTCGGACAGGGAAATTCACCCCTCCACTTT. It encodes CASSPFGQGNSPLHF.

This clonotype was counted between two and nine times. V gene TRBV25-1 combines with J gene TRBJ1-1; D is perhaps TRBD1 (5 bases). The CDR3 is 12 residues long. V was pared by 3 bases and J by 4 bases, with 6 bases between. The germline CDR1 and CDR2 sequences are MGHDK and SYGVNS. The CDR3: CASSERGTEAFF. The CDR3 DNA sequence: TGTGCCAGCAGTGAGAGGGGCACTGAAGCTTTCTTT.

The chain employs TRBV6-5 and TRBJ2-1; weak D call: TRBD1 (5 bases). The CDR3 extends over 14 amino acids. Germline-derived CDR1 and CDR2 are MNHEY and SVGAGI. Trimming took 8 bases from V and 3 from J, leaving 14 bases between them. CDR3 nucleotide sequence: TGTGCCAGCGGGGCGGTCGGATACTACAATGAGCAGTTCTTC. Translation gives CASGAVGYYNEQFF.

The chain employs TRBV5-1 and TRBJ1-1; D not certain. The V end lost 0 bases, the J end lost 0 bases, and 6 bases lay between the germline ends. The CDR3 contains 14 residues. The germline gives CDR1 SGHRS, CDR2 YFSETQ. Written as DNA, the CDR3 is TGCGCCAGCAGCTTGGGGGCCGTGAACACTGAAGCTTTCTTT. It translates to CASSLGAVNTEAFF. Full variable domain (remainder filled in from reference TRBV5-1 and TRBJ1-1): KAGVTQTPRYLIKTRGQQVTLSCSPISGHRSVSWYQQTPGQGLQFLFEYFSETQRNKGNFPGRFSGRQFSNSRSEMNVSTLELGDSALYLCASSLGAVNTEAFFGQGTRLTVV.

The chain has TRBV6-5 and TRBJ1-2; D uncertain. The CDR3 has 14 amino acids. Per germline, CDR1 MNHEY and CDR2 SVGAGI. V dropped 0 bases and J dropped 5 bases, with 10 bases sitting between them. DNA of the CDR3: TGTGCCAGCAGTTACTCGATGGCCGCTTATGGCTACACCTTC. This translates into CASSYSMAAYGYTF.

This chain connects TRBV29-1 to TRBJ2-1; D is uncertain. The germline CDR1 and CDR2 sequences are SQVTM and ANQGSEA. CDR3 length: 15 amino acids. V was trimmed by 7 bases and J by 1 base, leaving 17 bases between them. CDR3 amino acids: CSAPEEDRSYNEQFF. Written as DNA, the CDR3 is TGCAGCGCCCCGGAAGAGGATAGATCCTACAATGAGCAGTTCTTC.

V gene TRBV25-1 combines with J gene TRBJ2-7, with D perhaps TRBD1 (6 bases). Deletions cut 5 bases from V and 7 bases from J, with 15 bases between. Germline V gene lookup returns CDR1 MGHDK and CDR2 SYGVNS. This CDR3 is 13 amino acids long. In DNA, the CDR3 is TGTGCCAGCAGTTACCAGGGGTTTGGAGAGCAGTACTTC. It yields the protein CASSYQGFGEQYF.

This chain connects TRBV28 to TRBJ1-2; unclear D gene. CDR1 is MDHEN and CDR2 is SYDVKM in the germline V gene. V lost 4 bases, J lost 6 bases, and 15 bases lay in between. The CDR3 totals 14 residues. The CDR3: CASSYPGAPHGYTF. CDR3 coding DNA: TGTGCCAGCAGTTACCCAGGCGCACCCCATGGCTACACCTTC.

V is TRBV25-1 and J is TRBJ2-3; D unclear. V lost 2 bases and J lost 0, with 3 bases in between. In germline, CDR1 is MGHDK, CDR2 SYGVNS. The CDR3 length is 13 residues. The CDR3 region has the DNA TGTGCCAGCAGTGAAGATAGCACAGATACGCAGTATTTT. This gives the protein CASSEDSTDTQYF.

The chain carries TRBV29-1 and TRBJ2-1, with 7 bases aligning to TRBD2. Germline V gives CDR1 SQVTM, CDR2 ANQGSEA. The CDR3 extends over 13 amino acids. V shed 3 bases and J 3 bases; nucleotides not matched to a gene: 2. The CDR3, as DNA: TGCAGCGTTGAGCCTAGCGGCTACAATGAGCAGTTCTTC. It encodes CSVEPSGYNEQFF.

The CDR3 reads CASSLSHQAYEQYF. CDR3 in DNA: TGTGCCAGCAGCTTATCCCACCAGGCCTACGAGCAGTACTTC. The J gene is TRBJ2-7, the V gene TRBV11-2; unclear D gene. CDR3 size: 14 residues. The germline V gene encodes CDR1 SGHAT and CDR2 FQNNGV. V was cut by 2 bases and J by 2 bases, with 10 bases left in between.